The clone carrying this T cell receptor (beta chain) was observed at least ten times. Its target is not known. Combining iRepertoire HTBI primers with Arm-PCR of CDR3 regions, the authors built TCR beta libraries. MiXCR, run by TCRdb on the multiplex PCR reads, gives a single entry per CDR3 protein. This sample has hundreds of thousands of distinct CDR3 sequences, with about 16% found just once. Time point denoted: newly diagnosed GD, antithyroid drugs for less than 3 months. Isolated PBMC RNA provided the starting material for the TCR library. Nine milliliters of peripheral blood were taken and placed in EDTA tubes. These data are taken from a study of regulatory T cells in long-lasting Graves disease. Study findings and constraints: More public clonotypes were shared by persistent patients (about 2,700) than by new patients (approximately 990).

Germline V gene sequence: CDR1 SGHVS, CDR2 FNYEAQ. J gave up 6 bases and V 5 bases, and 15 bases lay outside the gene matches. The CDR3 is 17 residues long. The same sample was also used in a study of T cells in Graves' hyperthyroidism and ophthalmopathy. Turning to that study: The HTBI primer set drove a first-round RT-PCR of the TCR CDR3.

The receptor's source is a woman aged 25 to 39 with Graves disease. The source material was peripheral blood mononuclear cells (PBMCs), sampled at new diagnosis, from a patient treated with antithyroid drugs. This chain connects TRBV7-6 to TRBJ2-7; 11 bases fit TRBD2. The CDR3 sequence: CASSPYGTSGSSGEQYF. The CDR3 DNA reads as TGTGCCAGCAGCCCCTATGGTACTAGCGGGAGTTCCGGCGAGCAGTACTTC.